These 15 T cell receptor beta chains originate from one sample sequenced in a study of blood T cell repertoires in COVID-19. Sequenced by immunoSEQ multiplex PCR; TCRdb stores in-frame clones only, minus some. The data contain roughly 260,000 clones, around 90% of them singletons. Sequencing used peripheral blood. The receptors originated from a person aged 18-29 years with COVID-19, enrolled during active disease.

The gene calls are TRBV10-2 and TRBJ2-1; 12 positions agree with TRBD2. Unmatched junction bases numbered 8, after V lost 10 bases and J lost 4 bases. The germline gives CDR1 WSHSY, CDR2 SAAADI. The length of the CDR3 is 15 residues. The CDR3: CATKLAGGPYNEQFF. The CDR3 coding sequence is TGCGCCACCAAACTAGCGGGAGGTCCGTACAATGAGCAGTTCTTC.

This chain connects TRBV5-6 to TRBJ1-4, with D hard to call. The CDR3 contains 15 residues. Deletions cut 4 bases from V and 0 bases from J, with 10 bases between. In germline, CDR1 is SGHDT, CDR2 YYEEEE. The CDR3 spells CASSPRYPTNEKLFF. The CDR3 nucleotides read TGTGCCAGCAGCCCCAGATACCCAACTAATGAAAAACTGTTTTTT.

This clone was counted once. For the CDR3, the DNA is TGTGCCAGCAGCCCCTCGGCGGGGCGGGAGCGGGGCCAAGAGACCCAGTACTTC. This codes for CASSPSAGRERGQETQYF. The genes are TRBV4-2 and TRBJ2-5; 7 bases are shared with TRBD2. CDR3 length: 18 amino acids. Per the germline V gene, CDR1 is LGHNA and CDR2 is YNFKEQ. The trim removed 4 bases at V and 1 base at J, leaving 15 bases unmatched.

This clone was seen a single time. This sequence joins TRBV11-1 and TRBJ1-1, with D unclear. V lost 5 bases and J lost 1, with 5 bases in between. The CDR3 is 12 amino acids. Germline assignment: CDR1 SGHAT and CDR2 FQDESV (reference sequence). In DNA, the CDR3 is TGTGCCAGCAGCCCAGAGAACACTGAAGCTTTCTTT. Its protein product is CASSPENTEAFF.

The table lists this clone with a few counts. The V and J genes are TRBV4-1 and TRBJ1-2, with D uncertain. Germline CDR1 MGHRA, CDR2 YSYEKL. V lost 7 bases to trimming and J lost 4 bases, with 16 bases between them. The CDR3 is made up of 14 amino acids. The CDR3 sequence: CASTLKSPGYGYTF. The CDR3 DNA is TGCGCCAGCACCTTGAAAAGCCCGGGCTATGGCTACACCTTC.

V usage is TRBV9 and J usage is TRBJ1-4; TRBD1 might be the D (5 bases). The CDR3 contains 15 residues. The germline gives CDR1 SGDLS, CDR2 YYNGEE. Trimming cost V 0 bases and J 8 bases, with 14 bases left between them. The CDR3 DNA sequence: TGTGCCAGCAGCGTAGATCACTACAAGGGGGAAAAACTGTTTTTT. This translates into CASSVDHYKGEKLFF.

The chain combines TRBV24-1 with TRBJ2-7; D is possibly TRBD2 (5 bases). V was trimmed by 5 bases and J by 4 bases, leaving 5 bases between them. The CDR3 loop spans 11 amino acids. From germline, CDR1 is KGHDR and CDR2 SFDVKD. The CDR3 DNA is TGTGCCACCAGTGCGGGGTACGAGCAGTACTTC. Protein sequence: CATSAGYEQYF.

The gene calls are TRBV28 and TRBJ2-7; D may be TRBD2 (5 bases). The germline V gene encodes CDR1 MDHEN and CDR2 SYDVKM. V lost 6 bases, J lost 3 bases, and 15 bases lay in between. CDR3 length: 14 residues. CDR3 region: CASRDSKRLYEQYF. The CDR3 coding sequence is TGTGCCAGCAGGGACTCGAAGCGGCTCTACGAGCAGTACTTC.

The chain's CDR3 is CASSGPAYEQYF. CDR3 bases: TGTGCCAGCAGCGGCCCCGCCTACGAGCAGTACTTC. The rearrangement joins TRBV7-9 to TRBJ2-7; D is uncertain. V shed 5 bases and J shed 2 bases, with 7 bases lying between them. This CDR3 has 12 residues. Germline V gene lookup returns CDR1 SEHNR and CDR2 FQNEAQ (reference sequence).

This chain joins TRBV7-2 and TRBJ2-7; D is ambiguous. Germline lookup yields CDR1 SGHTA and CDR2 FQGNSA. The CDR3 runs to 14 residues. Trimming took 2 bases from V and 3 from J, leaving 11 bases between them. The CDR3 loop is CASSLPLGSYEQYF. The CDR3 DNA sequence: TGTGCCAGCAGCTTACCCCTAGGCAGCTACGAGCAGTACTTC.

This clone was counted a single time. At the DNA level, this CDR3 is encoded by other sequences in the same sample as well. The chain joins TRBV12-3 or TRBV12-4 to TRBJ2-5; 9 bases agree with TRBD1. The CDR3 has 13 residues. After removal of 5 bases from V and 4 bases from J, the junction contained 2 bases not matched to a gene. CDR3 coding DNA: TGTGCCAGCAGTATGACAGGGGGAGAGACCCAGTACTTC. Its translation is CASSMTGGETQYF.

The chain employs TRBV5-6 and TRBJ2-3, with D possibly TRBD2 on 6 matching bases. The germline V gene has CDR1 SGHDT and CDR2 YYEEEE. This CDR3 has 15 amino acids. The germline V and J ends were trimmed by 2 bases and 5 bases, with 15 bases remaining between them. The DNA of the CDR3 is TGTGCCAGCAGCTTCAGTCGGGAGATTGTAGATACGCAGTATTTT. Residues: CASSFSREIVDTQYF.

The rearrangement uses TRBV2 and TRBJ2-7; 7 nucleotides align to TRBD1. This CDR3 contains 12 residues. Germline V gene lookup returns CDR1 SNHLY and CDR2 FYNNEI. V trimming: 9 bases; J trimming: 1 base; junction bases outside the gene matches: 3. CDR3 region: CASGDSSYEQYF. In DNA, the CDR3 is TGTGCCAGTGGGGACAGTTCCTACGAGCAGTACTTC. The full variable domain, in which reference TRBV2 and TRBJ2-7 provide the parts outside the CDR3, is EPEVTQTPSHQVTQMGQEVILRCVPISNHLYFYWYRQILGQKVEFLVSFYNNEISEKSEIFDDQFSVERPDGSNFTLKIRSTKLEDSAMYFCASGDSSYEQYFGPGTRLTVT.

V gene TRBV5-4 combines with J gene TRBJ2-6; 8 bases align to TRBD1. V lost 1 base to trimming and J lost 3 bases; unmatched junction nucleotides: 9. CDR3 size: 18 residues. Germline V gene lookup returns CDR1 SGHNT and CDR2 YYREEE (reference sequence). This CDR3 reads CASSLRGPGGFGANVLTF. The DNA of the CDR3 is TGTGCCAGCAGCTTGCGGGGTCCAGGGGGCTTTGGGGCCAACGTCCTGACTTTC.

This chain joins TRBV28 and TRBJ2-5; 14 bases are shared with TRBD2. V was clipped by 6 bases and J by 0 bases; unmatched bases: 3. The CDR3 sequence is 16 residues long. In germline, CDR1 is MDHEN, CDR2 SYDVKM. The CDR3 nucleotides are TGTGCCAGCAGACAGGGACTAGCGGGAGACCAAGAGACCCAGTACTTC. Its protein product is CASRQGLAGDQETQYF. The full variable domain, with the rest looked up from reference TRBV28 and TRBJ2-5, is DVKVTQSSRYLVKRTGEKVFLECVQDMDHENMFWYRQDPGLGLRLIYFSYDVKMKEKGDIPEGYSVSREKKERFSLILESASTNQTSMYLCASRQGLAGDQETQYFGPGTRLLVL.